The rows below give T cell receptor beta chains drawn from one sample of a study of blood T cell repertoires in COVID-19. Some clones are missing from TCRdb's copy, which holds only in-frame ones; the method was immunoSEQ multiplex PCR. The table shows 250,000 to 300,000 clones, with 70% to 90% occurring only once. Sequencing input: peripheral blood. These receptors were taken from a woman in her 70s with acute or convalescent COVID-19. Both conserved end residues are part of each CDR3. D genes are given only for firm matches. The listing skips clone size in some rows; elsewhere it reads once, few, many or a size class.

len: 16
j_gene: TRBJ2-1
abundance: -
d_gene: TRBD2
v_gene: TRBV11-2
CDR3aa: CASSLAGSGGYNEQFF
CDR3nt: TGTGCCAGCAGCTTAGCTGGTAGCGGGGGCTACAATGAGCAGTTCTTC

len: 12
j_gene: TRBJ2-7
abundance: -
d_gene: -
v_gene: TRBV21-1
CDR3aa: CASPGTGGEQYF
CDR3nt: TGTGCCAGCCCGGGGACAGGGGGCGAGCAGTACTTC

len: 13
j_gene: TRBJ1-2
abundance: -
d_gene: -
v_gene: TRBV5-6
CDR3aa: CASSLDGSDGYTF
CDR3nt: TGTGCCAGCAGCTTGGATGGGAGTGATGGCTACACCTTC

len: 16
j_gene: TRBJ2-5
abundance: -
d_gene: TRBD1
v_gene: TRBV5-6
CDR3aa: CASSWTGVGYQETQYF
CDR3nt: TGTGCCAGCAGCTGGACAGGGGTTGGGTACCAAGAGACCCAGTACTTC

len: 16
j_gene: TRBJ2-6
abundance: -
d_gene: -
v_gene: TRBV24-1
CDR3aa: CATRTPIYSGANVLTF
CDR3nt: TGTGCCACCAGAACCCCGATCTACTCTGGGGCCAACGTCCTGACTTTC

len: 18
j_gene: TRBJ2-6
abundance: -
d_gene: -
v_gene: TRBV23-1
CDR3aa: CASSLRHKPSSGANVLTF
CDR3nt: TGCGCCAGCAGTCTGCGACACAAGCCCAGCTCTGGGGCCAACGTCCTGACTTTC

len: 17
j_gene: TRBJ2-3
abundance: -
d_gene: -
v_gene: TRBV7-9
CDR3aa: CASSLVAADSITDTQYF
CDR3nt: TGTGCCAGCAGCTTAGTGGCGGCGGATTCCATCACAGATACGCAGTATTTT

len: 16
j_gene: TRBJ2-3
abundance: -
d_gene: -
v_gene: TRBV6-1
CDR3aa: CASSEAQGKGTDTQYF
CDR3nt: TGTGCCAGCAGTGAAGCGCAGGGGAAGGGCACAGATACGCAGTATTTT

len: 14
j_gene: TRBJ1-1
abundance: -
d_gene: -
v_gene: TRBV20-1
CDR3aa: CSASSGRRKSEAFF
CDR3nt: TGCAGTGCTAGTAGTGGCCGCCGCAAGTCAGAAGCTTTCTTT

len: 13
j_gene: TRBJ1-2
abundance: -
d_gene: -
v_gene: TRBV6-5
CDR3aa: CASRMSGDYGYTF
CDR3nt: TGTGCCAGCAGGATGTCGGGGGACTATGGCTACACCTTC

len: 12
j_gene: TRBJ1-1
abundance: -
d_gene: -
v_gene: TRBV6-2/TRBV6-3
CDR3aa: CASSPTTVEAFF
CDR3nt: TGTGCCAGCAGTCCCACCACAGTTGAAGCTTTCTTT

len: 11
j_gene: TRBJ1-2
abundance: -
d_gene: -
v_gene: TRBV2
CDR3aa: CASRDSYGYTF
CDR3nt: TGTGCCAGCCGTGACAGTTATGGCTACACCTTC

len: 16
j_gene: TRBJ1-2
abundance: once
d_gene: -
v_gene: TRBV4-2
CDR3aa: CASSQNPSSLNYGYTF
CDR3nt: TGTGCCAGCAGCCAGAACCCATCCTCACTTAACTATGGCTACACCTTC

len: 13
j_gene: TRBJ2-3
abundance: once
d_gene: -
v_gene: TRBV27
CDR3aa: CASKGPSTDTQYF
CDR3nt: TGTGCCAGCAAGGGGCCCAGCACAGATACGCAGTATTTT

len: 20
j_gene: TRBJ1-1
abundance: -
d_gene: -
v_gene: TRBV7-8
CDR3aa: CASSSSLTGRGFGKNTEAFF
CDR3nt: TGTGCCAGCAGCTCAAGCTTAACGGGCAGGGGTTTTGGAAAGAACACTGAAGCTTTCTTT

len: 15
j_gene: TRBJ2-7
abundance: few
d_gene: TRBD1
v_gene: TRBV6-5
CDR3aa: CASSYGRDRGYEQYF
CDR3nt: TGTGCCAGCAGTTACGGAAGGGACAGGGGCTACGAGCAGTACTTC

len: 13
j_gene: TRBJ2-1
abundance: -
d_gene: TRBD1
v_gene: TRBV3-1/TRBV3-2
CDR3aa: CASSPQTTGSKFF
CDR3nt: TGTGCCAGCAGCCCTCAAACGACAGGGTCTAAGTTCTTC

len: 14
j_gene: TRBJ1-1
abundance: -
d_gene: -
v_gene: TRBV5-1
CDR3aa: CASSLAGQNTEAFF
CDR3nt: TGCGCCAGCAGCTTGGCTGGACAGAACACTGAAGCTTTCTTT

len: 13
j_gene: TRBJ1-4
abundance: -
d_gene: -
v_gene: TRBV6-5
CDR3aa: CASRPRLNEKLFF
CDR3nt: TGTGCCAGCAGGCCCAGGCTGAATGAAAAACTGTTTTTT

len: 15
j_gene: TRBJ1-4
abundance: -
d_gene: -
v_gene: TRBV5-4
CDR3aa: CASSFSGVGDEKLFF
CDR3nt: TGTGCCAGCAGCTTTTCAGGGGTTGGGGATGAAAAACTGTTTTTT

len: 14
j_gene: TRBJ1-2
abundance: -
d_gene: TRBD1
v_gene: TRBV28
CDR3aa: CASSQGGSSYGYTF
CDR3nt: TGTGCCAGCAGTCAGGGGGGTTCATCGTATGGCTACACCTTC

len: 17
j_gene: TRBJ2-1
abundance: -
d_gene: TRBD2
v_gene: TRBV11-2
CDR3aa: CASSSLGTSGGYNEQFF
CDR3nt: TGTGCCAGCAGCTCCTTAGGGACTAGCGGGGGTTACAATGAGCAGTTCTTC

len: 13
j_gene: TRBJ1-1
abundance: -
d_gene: -
v_gene: TRBV12-3/TRBV12-4
CDR3aa: CATAVGGNTEAFF
CDR3nt: TGTGCCACAGCAGTAGGGGGGAACACTGAAGCTTTCTTT

len: 13
j_gene: TRBJ1-4
abundance: -
d_gene: TRBD1
v_gene: TRBV13
CDR3aa: CASSPRTGEKLFF
CDR3nt: TGTGCCAGCAGCCCCCGGACAGGTGAAAAACTGTTTTTT

len: 13
j_gene: TRBJ2-7
abundance: -
d_gene: -
v_gene: TRBV10-1
CDR3aa: CASSESGAYEQYF
CDR3nt: TGCGCCAGCAGTGAATCGGGGGCCTACGAGCAGTACTTC

len: 14
j_gene: TRBJ1-3
abundance: few
d_gene: -
v_gene: TRBV5-1
CDR3aa: CASSDGGAGNTIYF
CDR3nt: TGCGCCAGCAGCGATGGCGGTGCTGGAAACACCATATATTTT

len: 14
j_gene: TRBJ2-1
abundance: once
d_gene: -
v_gene: TRBV29-1
CDR3aa: CSVVARWWDNEQFF
CDR3nt: TGCAGCGTTGTCGCTAGGTGGTGGGACAATGAGCAGTTCTTC

len: 15
j_gene: TRBJ2-3
abundance: -
d_gene: TRBD2
v_gene: TRBV11-2
CDR3aa: CASTPLAGGPDTQYF
CDR3nt: TGTGCCAGCACCCCACTAGCGGGGGGGCCCGATACGCAGTATTTT

len: 14
j_gene: TRBJ1-1
abundance: -
d_gene: -
v_gene: TRBV18
CDR3aa: CASSPGILNTEAFF
CDR3nt: TGTGCCAGCTCACCGGGCATTTTGAACACTGAAGCTTTCTTT

len: 15
j_gene: TRBJ1-4
abundance: -
d_gene: TRBD1
v_gene: TRBV5-6
CDR3aa: CASSLSTGGREKLFF
CDR3nt: TGTGCCAGCAGCTTGTCCACAGGGGGCCGTGAAAAACTGTTTTTT

len: 16
j_gene: TRBJ2-5
abundance: -
d_gene: TRBD2
v_gene: TRBV7-9
CDR3aa: CASSTLAGGPGGTQYF
CDR3nt: TGTGCCAGCAGCACCCTAGCGGGGGGGCCCGGAGGGACCCAGTACTTC

len: 15
j_gene: TRBJ1-2
abundance: once
d_gene: -
v_gene: TRBV6-1
CDR3aa: CASSERRGTDYGYTF
CDR3nt: TGTGCCAGCAGTGAACGTCGGGGTACTGACTATGGCTACACCTTC

len: 15
j_gene: TRBJ1-2
abundance: -
d_gene: -
v_gene: TRBV7-3
CDR3aa: CASSLRPDSFYGYTF
CDR3nt: TGTGCCAGCAGCTTAAGACCCGACAGCTTTTATGGCTACACCTTC

len: 14
j_gene: TRBJ2-5
abundance: -
d_gene: -
v_gene: TRBV5-1
CDR3aa: CASTPSGGKETQYF
CDR3nt: TGCGCCAGCACCCCCTCTGGGGGCAAAGAGACCCAGTACTTC

len: 14
j_gene: TRBJ2-3
abundance: -
d_gene: TRBD2
v_gene: TRBV19
CDR3aa: CASAFLAGTDTQYF
CDR3nt: TGTGCCAGTGCCTTCCTAGCGGGCACAGATACGCAGTATTTT

len: 14
j_gene: TRBJ1-1
abundance: -
d_gene: TRBD1
v_gene: TRBV7-9
CDR3aa: CASSLSGTAGEAFF
CDR3nt: TGTGCCAGCAGCTTATCAGGGACAGCTGGTGAAGCTTTCTTT

len: 18
j_gene: TRBJ1-3
abundance: -
d_gene: -
v_gene: TRBV24-1
CDR3aa: CATSVPSLLRTPGNTIYF
CDR3nt: TGTGCCACCAGTGTACCCTCTTTACTTCGGACTCCGGGAAACACCATATATTTT

len: 12
j_gene: TRBJ1-1
abundance: few
d_gene: -
v_gene: TRBV3-1/TRBV3-2
CDR3aa: CASSQERGGAFF
CDR3nt: TGTGCCAGCAGCCAAGAGAGGGGGGGAGCTTTCTTT

len: 16
j_gene: TRBJ2-5
abundance: -
d_gene: TRBD2
v_gene: TRBV3-1/TRBV3-2
CDR3aa: CASSRLGGASWETQYF
CDR3nt: TGTGCCAGCAGCCGACTCGGGGGGGCCAGTTGGGAGACCCAGTACTTC

len: 15
j_gene: TRBJ1-1
abundance: -
d_gene: TRBD1
v_gene: TRBV18
CDR3aa: CASSLSTGENTEAFF
CDR3nt: TGTGCCAGCTCACTATCAACAGGGGAGAACACTGAAGCTTTCTTT

len: 14
j_gene: TRBJ1-1
abundance: once
d_gene: -
v_gene: TRBV6-5
CDR3aa: CASSYSNRNTEAFF
CDR3nt: TGTGCCAGCAGTTACTCGAATAGGAACACTGAAGCTTTCTTT

len: 15
j_gene: TRBJ2-5
abundance: -
d_gene: TRBD2
v_gene: TRBV6-2/TRBV6-3
CDR3aa: CASSYSRGVWETQYF
CDR3nt: TGTGCCAGCAGTTACTCCCGGGGGGTCTGGGAGACCCAGTACTTC

len: 17
j_gene: TRBJ2-7
abundance: -
d_gene: TRBD1
v_gene: TRBV5-4
CDR3aa: CASSKTGQGAASYEQYF
CDR3nt: TGTGCCAGCAGCAAAACAGGACAGGGGGCTGCATCCTACGAGCAGTACTTC

len: 15
j_gene: TRBJ2-5
abundance: -
d_gene: -
v_gene: TRBV5-1
CDR3aa: CASSLGGSGQETQYF
CDR3nt: TGCGCCAGCAGCTTGGGGGGTTCGGGGCAAGAGACCCAGTACTTC

len: 14
j_gene: TRBJ2-2
abundance: -
d_gene: -
v_gene: TRBV7-2
CDR3aa: CASSEASNTGELFF
CDR3nt: TGTGCCAGCAGCGAGGCTTCCAACACCGGGGAGCTGTTTTTT

len: 18
j_gene: TRBJ2-1
abundance: once
d_gene: TRBD2
v_gene: TRBV5-1
CDR3aa: CASSKFGTERGGLTEQFF
CDR3nt: TGCGCCAGCAGCAAGTTCGGTACGGAGCGGGGGGGCCTTACTGAGCAGTTCTTC

len: 18
j_gene: TRBJ2-1
abundance: -
d_gene: TRBD2
v_gene: TRBV20-1
CDR3aa: CSASRASGGAGSYNEQFF
CDR3nt: TGCAGTGCTAGTCGGGCTAGCGGGGGGGCTGGGTCCTACAATGAGCAGTTCTTC

len: 17
j_gene: TRBJ1-6
abundance: -
d_gene: -
v_gene: TRBV3-1/TRBV3-2
CDR3aa: CASSPQGSSSYNSPLHF
CDR3nt: TGTGCCAGCAGCCCCCAGGGATCGAGCTCCTATAATTCACCCCTCCACTTT

len: 15
j_gene: TRBJ1-4
abundance: -
d_gene: -
v_gene: TRBV18
CDR3aa: CASRPRDGFNEKLFF
CDR3nt: TGTGCCAGCCGCCCGCGGGACGGATTTAATGAAAAACTGTTTTTT

len: 12
j_gene: TRBJ2-1
abundance: -
d_gene: TRBD1
v_gene: TRBV10-3
CDR3aa: CAISGQGVEQFF
CDR3nt: TGTGCCATCAGTGGCCAGGGGGTTGAGCAGTTCTTC

len: 13
j_gene: TRBJ2-5
abundance: -
d_gene: -
v_gene: TRBV18
CDR3aa: CASSPSTQETQYF
CDR3nt: TGTGCCAGCTCACCGTCTACCCAAGAGACCCAGTACTTC